Presented here are 25 T cell receptor beta chains from one specimen sequenced in a study of Ad26.COV2.S vaccination and SARS-CoV-2 variants (dated by TCRdb to the early 2020s). In the paper's terms, the treatment or condition label means: roughly 18 received Ad26.COV2.S at low or high dose, single or two shots; five or six received placebo; per-sample allocation not given. Repertoires of vaccine and placebo recipients were sequenced from samples collected on day 63 after the first injection. The library was produced with the immunoSEQ multiplex PCR assay. TCRdb obtained this table from immuneACCESS and retained in-frame rearrangements with V and J assigned. These tables miss some clones; where compared with another copy, unresolved V genes account for less than half of the shortfall, and the remainder is unexplained. This sample has 300,000 to 500,000 clones in its table, and more than 85% of those were observed once. The biggest ten clones account for roughly 3.5% of the sample.

This material consisted of peripheral blood, taken in a trial of Ad26.COV2.S vaccine versus placebo. The receptors originated from a person between 18 and 60 years old who received the Ad26.COV2.S COVID-19 vaccine or a placebo.

V usage is TRBV7-2 and J usage is TRBJ2-2; tentative D call: TRBD2 (5 bases). The CDR3 sequence is 16 residues long. The germline V gene has CDR1 SGHTA and CDR2 FQGNSA. V was cut by 1 base and J by 0 bases, with 9 bases left in between. DNA of the CDR3: TGTGCCAGCAGCTTAGGTTTCGGGGCGAACACCGGGGAGCTGTTTTTT. Amino acids: CASSLGFGANTGELFF.

The V call is TRBV6-2 or TRBV6-3, the J call TRBJ2-5, with D maybe TRBD2 (7 bases). V gave up 4 bases and J gave up 5 bases, with 14 bases separating them. CDR1 and CDR2 (germline): MNHEY, SVGEGT. The CDR3 extends over 14 amino acids. The CDR3 DNA follows: TGTGCCAGCAGTTGGGTGGGGGGGCGTGAGACCCAGTACTTC. It yields the protein CASSWVGGRETQYF.

The V call is TRBV3-1 (or the pseudogene TRBV3-2), the J call TRBJ1-1, with TRBD1 as a possible D gene (5 bases). Trimming stripped 3 bases from V and 11 bases from J, with 13 bases between. Looked up from germline, CDR1 is LGHDT and CDR2 is YNNKEL (reference sequence). The length of the CDR3 is 12 residues. The CDR3 nucleotides read TGTGCCAGCAGCCACCCGGGGCTCGGGGCTTTCTTT. Translating it yields CASSHPGLGAFF.

This sequence joins TRBV24-1 and TRBJ2-3, with 8 bases identical to TRBD2. This CDR3 is 14 amino acids long. The V gene's germline CDR1 is KGHDR and CDR2 SFDVKD. The trim removed 12 bases at V and 3 bases at J, leaving 10 bases unmatched. The DNA for the CDR3 is TGTGCCGTGACGAGGGGCGGGGGGACAGATACGCAGTATTTT. It codes for CAVTRGGGTDTQYF.

The chain has TRBV7-9 and TRBJ2-1; no reliable D call. Germline CDR1 and CDR2: SEHNR and FQNEAQ (reference sequence). Trimming stripped 4 bases from V and 8 bases from J, with 6 bases between. CDR3 length: 11 amino acids. The CDR3 sequence is CASSYGYEQFF. The CDR3 region has the DNA TGTGCCAGCAGCTATGGGTATGAGCAGTTCTTC.

The chain carries TRBV5-8 and TRBJ2-7; 11 bases align to TRBD1. This CDR3 is built from 14 residues. Per germline, CDR1 SGHTS and CDR2 YDEGEE. Trimming took 4 bases from V and 5 from J; bases not matched to a gene: 5. The CDR3 DNA reads TGTGCCAGCAGCCCGGACAGGGGGCAAGACGAGCAGTACTTC. It codes for CASSPDRGQDEQYF.

The rearrangement uses TRBV5-1 and TRBJ1-2; D is unresolved. This CDR3 comprises 16 residues. Trimming stripped 3 bases from V and 1 base from J, with 16 bases between. Germline CDR1 is SGHRS and CDR2 is YFSETQ. The CDR3 sequence is CASSSGDEPLNYGYTF. In DNA form, the CDR3 reads TGCGCCAGCAGCTCCGGTGATGAGCCCCTTAACTATGGCTACACCTTC. Based on the CDR3 plus reference TRBV5-1 and TRBJ1-2, the full variable domain is KAGVTQTPRYLIKTRGQQVTLSCSPISGHRSVSWYQQTPGQGLQFLFEYFSETQRNKGNFPGRFSGRQFSNSRSEMNVSTLELGDSALYLCASSSGDEPLNYGYTFGSGTRLTVV.

The CDR3 nucleotides read TGTGCCAGCAGTTACTGGGACGGACAGGGGAACACTGAAGCTTTCTTT. This sequence encodes CASSYWDGQGNTEAFF. The chain employs TRBV6-5 and TRBJ1-1; 8 bases match TRBD1. V gave up 1 base and J gave up 1 base; unmatched junction bases: 5. Germline V gives CDR1 MNHEY, CDR2 SVGAGI. The CDR3 is made up of 16 amino acids.

V gene TRBV6-5 combines with J gene TRBJ2-1; 8 nucleotides line up with TRBD1. The germline CDR1 and CDR2 sequences are MNHEY and SVGAGI. After removal of 6 bases from V and 0 bases from J, the junction contained 1 base not matched to a gene. This CDR3 contains 14 residues. The CDR3 DNA reads as TGTGCCAGCAGGGACAGGGCCTCCTACAATGAGCAGTTCTTC. This translates into CASRDRASYNEQFF.

V gene TRBV10-3 combines with J gene TRBJ1-2, with a tentative D call TRBD1 (6 bases). Germline CDR1 is ENHRY and CDR2 is SYGVKD. Trimming left V 6 bases short and J 4 bases short, with 15 bases between. There are 14 residues in the CDR3. Here the CDR3 DNA reads TGTGCCATCAGGACACCGGGGGCGGGCTATGGCTACACCTTC. It yields the protein CAIRTPGAGYGYTF.

V and J are TRBV19 and TRBJ2-7; D tentatively fits TRBD1 or TRBD2 (5 bases each). Between the trimmed V and J ends, which lost 10 bases and 4 bases, there was a span of 20 bases. The CDR3 extends over 14 amino acids. Germline CDR1 LNHDA, CDR2 SQIVND (reference sequence). CDR3 DNA sequence: TGTGCCACCAAGGGCGGACGAGGGGCATACGAGCAGTACTTC. It yields the protein CATKGGRGAYEQYF.

The V and J genes are TRBV19 and TRBJ2-1; 12 bases map to TRBD2. Trimming took 5 bases from V and 8 from J; bases not matched to a gene: 7. There are 15 residues in the CDR3. Germline values: CDR1 LNHDA, CDR2 SQIVND (reference sequence). CDR3 sequence reads: CASSPASGGAYEQFF. The CDR3 region has the DNA TGTGCCAGTAGTCCGGCTAGCGGGGGGGCCTATGAGCAGTTCTTC.

The chain recombines TRBV18 with TRBJ2-3, with D maybe TRBD2 (5 bases). In germline, CDR1 is KGHSH, CDR2 LQKENI. This CDR3 has 16 residues. Trimming stripped 5 bases from V and 5 bases from J, with 20 bases between. Here the CDR3 reads CASSFATTFGLDTQYF. The CDR3, as DNA: TGTGCCAGCTCATTTGCGACTACTTTCGGATTAGATACGCAGTATTTT.

This clone was recorded once. The genes are TRBV11-2 and TRBJ2-5; TRBD2 matches 7 bases. This CDR3 region has 14 residues. Germline CDR1 SGHAT, CDR2 FQNNGV. The V and J ends lost 1 base and 4 bases, in that order; junction bases with no gene match: 3. The CDR3 here is CASSLGGGLETQYF. Written as DNA, the CDR3 is TGTGCCAGCAGCTTAGGGGGGGGACTAGAGACCCAGTACTTC.

The V call is TRBV5-8, the J call TRBJ1-2, with no clear D. Trimming pared 4 bases from V and 5 bases from J, leaving 9 bases between. CDR3 length: 12 amino acids. Germline V gives CDR1 SGHTS, CDR2 YDEGEE. DNA for the CDR3: TGTGCCAGCAGCCGGACTTTTTATGGCTACACCTTC. It codes for CASSRTFYGYTF.

The chain carries TRBV29-1 and TRBJ2-7; 7 nucleotides line up with TRBD1. The CDR3 length is 11 residues. V trimming: 6 bases; J trimming: 5 bases; junction bases outside the gene matches: 4. The germline CDR1 and CDR2 sequences are SQVTM and ANQGSEA. The CDR3 spells CSVGQDDEQYF. CDR3 nucleotide sequence: TGCAGCGTCGGACAGGACGACGAGCAGTACTTC.

The gene calls are TRBV29-1 and TRBJ1-1; D is perhaps TRBD1 (6 bases). Deletions cut 6 bases from V and 5 bases from J, with 10 bases between. The CDR3 contains 11 residues. Germline loops: CDR1 SQVTM, CDR2 ANQGSEA. CDR3 sequence: CSVARGTEAFF. CDR3 bases: TGCAGCGTAGCCAGGGGTACTGAAGCTTTCTTT.

This chain uses TRBV6-2 or TRBV6-3 with TRBJ2-7; 7 bases line up with TRBD1. V lost 2 bases and J lost 3; bases outside the gene matches: 7. Germline CDR1 reads MNHEY; CDR2 reads SVGEGT. There are 15 residues in the CDR3. The CDR3 nucleotides are TGTGCCAGCAGTTACGACAGGGCGAGCGTCTACGAGCAGTACTTC. Its protein product is CASSYDRASVYEQYF.

V and J are TRBV9 and TRBJ1-1; the D gene is possibly TRBD1 (5 bases). The V and J ends lost 3 bases and 1 base respectively, with 10 bases between them. The CDR3 sequence is 14 residues long. Germline V lookup: CDR1 SGDLS, CDR2 YYNGEE. CDR3 residues: CASSGGRRNTEAFF. The CDR3 DNA follows: TGTGCCAGCAGCGGGGGACGGAGGAACACTGAAGCTTTCTTT.

The V and J genes are TRBV6-2 or TRBV6-3 and TRBJ1-1; D uncertain. The germline V gene has CDR1 MNHEY and CDR2 SVGEGT. Trimming left V 0 bases short and J 1 base short, with 9 bases between. The CDR3 runs to 15 residues. The CDR3 sequence is CASSYSGGWNTEAFF. The CDR3 DNA reads as TGTGCCAGCAGTTACTCGGGCGGATGGAACACTGAAGCTTTCTTT.

CDR3 in amino acids: CASSYEGQGASRPEAFF. CDR3 nucleotide sequence: TGTGCCAGCAGTTATGAGGGACAGGGGGCATCTCGACCTGAAGCTTTCTTT. V and J are TRBV6-2 or TRBV6-3 and TRBJ1-1, with 12 bases identical to TRBD1. The CDR3 loop spans 17 amino acids. Germline assignment: CDR1 MNHEY and CDR2 SVGEGT. J gave up 6 bases and V 3 bases, and 11 bases lay outside the gene matches.

This clone was seen just once. The chain carries TRBV19 and TRBJ1-1, with 7 bases aligning to TRBD1. The CDR3 covers 13 residues. The ends lost 6 bases at V and 1 base at J; junction bases unmatched: 2. Germline loops: CDR1 LNHDA, CDR2 SQIVND (reference sequence). The CDR3 nucleotides are TGTGCCAGTAGGCGGACAGGGAACACTGAAGCTTTCTTT. It translates to CASRRTGNTEAFF.

With respect to this clone: The same CDR3 is also encoded by other DNA sequences in this sample. The chain recombines TRBV18 with TRBJ1-1, with D possibly TRBD1 on 6 matching bases. From germline, CDR1 is KGHSH and CDR2 LQKENI. This CDR3 is 15 amino acids long. V dropped 1 base and J dropped 1 base, with 10 bases sitting between them. CDR3 in DNA: TGTGCCAGCTCACCACAGGGCAGGGGGAACACTGAAGCTTTCTTT. This translates into CASSPQGRGNTEAFF.

The chain joins TRBV3-1 (or the pseudogene TRBV3-2) to TRBJ2-1; TRBD2 matches at 9 bases. Germline trimming cut 3 bases from V and 4 bases from J; bases unmatched to any gene: 4. The CDR3 is 15 amino acids. Germline V gives CDR1 LGHDT, CDR2 YNNKEL (reference sequence). The CDR3 is CASSQFLAGYNEQFF. DNA for the CDR3: TGTGCCAGCAGCCAGTTTCTAGCGGGGTACAATGAGCAGTTCTTC.

The gene calls are TRBV6-6 and TRBJ2-2; D perhaps matches TRBD1 (6 bases). CDR1 is MNHNY, CDR2 SVGAGI, per germline (reference sequence). This CDR3 is built from 12 residues. Trimming pared 5 bases from V and 6 bases from J, leaving 7 bases between. The chain's CDR3 is CASSTGSGELFF. The CDR3 nucleotides are TGTGCCAGCAGTACAGGGTCCGGGGAGCTGTTTTTT.